The sequence of this T cell receptor (beta chain) was determined in a study of blood T cells in healthy people across ages. In its sample, this clonotype was seen many times. The antigen remains unidentified. Study-wide results and caveats: Unsorted PBMC material precluded a definitive naive versus antigen-experienced comparison.

The V end was cut by 1 base, the J end by 10 bases, with 11 bases between. Germline-derived CDR1 and CDR2 are SEHNR and FQNEAQ (reference sequence). CDR3 length: 13 residues. A second about 6 to 12 cycle PCR used barcoded and J-beta primers. TCRdb ran MiXCR on the 5' RACE reads and lists one entry per CDR3 protein. In the table there are under 2 million distinct CDR3 sequences, almost 35% of which are singletons. This chain connects TRBV7-9 to TRBJ2-1, with a weak D call TRBD1 (6 bases). The sequenced material came from blood. The receptor was derived from a woman between 25 and 40 years old in good health. CDR3 nucleotides: TGTGCCAGCAGCTTAGGGGGGCGTCCGGAGCAGTTCTTC. This sequence encodes CASSLGGRPEQFF. Complete variable domain (other parts from reference TRBV7-9 and TRBJ2-1): DTGVSQNPRHKITKRGQNVTFRCDPISEHNRLYWYRQTLGQGPEFLTYFQNEAQLEKSRLLSDRFSAERPKGSFSTLEIQRTEQGDSAMYLCASSLGGRPEQFFGPGTRLTVL.